Detailed here is one T cell receptor beta chain. CDR1 and CDR2 (germline): MDHEN, SYDVKM. The CDR3 is made up of 17 amino acids. V was clipped by 3 bases and J by 2 bases; unmatched bases: 8. The sample is drawn from a study of blood T cells in healthy people across ages. Then a second PCR, running roughly 7 to 11 cycles, was carried out with a sample-barcoded 5' primer and a J-beta primer mix. TCRdb reprocessed the 5' RACE reads with MiXCR, giving one entry per CDR3 protein. There are 600,000 to 1,000,000 distinct CDR3 sequences in the sample; 25% occur only once, and around 3.6% lies in the top ten. The same specimen was also included in a second study, on T cells of mothers and their children.

Sequencing was done on a sample of blood. V gene TRBV28 combines with J gene TRBJ2-5, with 11 bases aligning to TRBD2. The TCR originated in a boy under 18 in good health. Written as DNA, the CDR3 is TGTGCCAGCAGTTTTTCGACTAGCGGGAACCTGCAAGAGACCCAGTACTTC. Translated: CASSFSTSGNLQETQYF. The full variable domain, its missing parts supplied by reference TRBV28 and TRBJ2-5, is DVKVTQSSRYLVKRTGEKVFLECVQDMDHENMFWYRQDPGLGLRLIYFSYDVKMKEKGDIPEGYSVSREKKERFSLILESASTNQTSMYLCASSFSTSGNLQETQYFGPGTRLLVL.